This entry describes one TCR beta chain. These data belong to a study of control samples from healthy donors and cancer patients. CDR1 is KGHSH, CDR2 LQKENI, per germline. Trimming took 6 bases from V and 0 from J, leaving 8 bases between them. The CDR3 consists of 13 residues. TCRdb keeps only in-frame clones here, not all; method: immunoSEQ multiplex PCR. This sample has about 130,000 clones, with more than 90% found just once. The receptor was derived from a man aged 18 to 29 in good health. The chain combines TRBV18 with TRBJ1-2; D is undetermined. Sequenced sample: blood. CDR3 sequence (DNA): TGTGCCAGCTCCACTGGGACTAACTATGGCTACACCTTC. This codes for CASSTGTNYGYTF.